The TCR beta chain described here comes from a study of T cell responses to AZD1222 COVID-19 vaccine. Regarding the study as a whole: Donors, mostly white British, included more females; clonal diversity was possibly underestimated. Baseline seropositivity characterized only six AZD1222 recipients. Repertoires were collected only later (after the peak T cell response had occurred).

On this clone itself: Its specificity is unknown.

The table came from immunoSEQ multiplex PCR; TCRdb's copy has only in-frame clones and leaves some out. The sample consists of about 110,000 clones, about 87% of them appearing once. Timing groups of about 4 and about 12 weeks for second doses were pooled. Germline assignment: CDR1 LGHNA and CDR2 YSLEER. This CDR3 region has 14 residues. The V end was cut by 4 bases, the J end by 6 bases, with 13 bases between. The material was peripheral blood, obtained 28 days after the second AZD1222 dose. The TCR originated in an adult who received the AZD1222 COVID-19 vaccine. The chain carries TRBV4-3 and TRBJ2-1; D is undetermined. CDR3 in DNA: TGCGCCAGCAGCCTCTGGAGCCGCTCCAATGAGCAGTTCTTC. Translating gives CASSLWSRSNEQFF.